This section outlines one T cell receptor beta chain sequence together with its context. Its antigen is unknown. These data come from a study of PD-1 blockade in classical Hodgkin lymphoma. Regarding the study as a whole: Newly diagnosed patients had baseline TCR diversity that was reportedly lower than that of healthy donors. Causes of the repertoire differences remain undefined, possibly disease activity or prior therapy.

Germline CDR1 and CDR2: LNHDA and SQIVND (reference sequence). The ends were cut back, 1 base at V and 4 bases at J, with 12 bases in the middle. The CDR3 is 15 residues long. The time point was: newly diagnosed, previously untreated cHL patient sample. Newly diagnosed, untreated classical Hodgkin lymphoma PBMCs served as comparison. Sequencing used immunoSEQ multiplex PCR; TCRdb keeps in-frame clones, though not all of them. In the table there are roughly 16,000 clones, roughly nine tenths of which are singletons. The sample comprised peripheral blood mononuclear cells (PBMCs). J is TRBJ2-3 and V is TRBV19; no reliable D call. This TCR came from a human donor with classical Hodgkin lymphoma. The CDR3 nucleotides read TGTGCCAGTAGTATAGGGGCCCAGGATTCAGATACGCAGTATTTT. Translation: CASSIGAQDSDTQYF.